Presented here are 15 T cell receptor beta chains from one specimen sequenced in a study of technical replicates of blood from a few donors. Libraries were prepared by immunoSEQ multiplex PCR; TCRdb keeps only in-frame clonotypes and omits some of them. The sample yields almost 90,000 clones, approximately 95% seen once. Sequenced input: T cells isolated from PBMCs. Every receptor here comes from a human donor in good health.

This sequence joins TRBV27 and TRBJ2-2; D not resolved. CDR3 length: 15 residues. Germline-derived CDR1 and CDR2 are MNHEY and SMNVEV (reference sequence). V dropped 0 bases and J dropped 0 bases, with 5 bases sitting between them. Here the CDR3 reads CASSLSAANTGELFF. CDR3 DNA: TGTGCCAGCAGTTTATCGGCCGCGAACACCGGGGAGCTGTTTTTT.

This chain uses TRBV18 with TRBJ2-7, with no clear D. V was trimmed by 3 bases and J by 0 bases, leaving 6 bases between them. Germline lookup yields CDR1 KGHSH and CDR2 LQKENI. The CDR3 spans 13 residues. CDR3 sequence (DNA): TGTGCCAGCTCACCTACAGCCTCCTACGAGCAGTACTTC. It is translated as CASSPTASYEQYF.

This CDR3 reads CSVSRAGTDTQYF. CDR3 coding DNA: TGCAGCGTTAGCAGGGCCGGCACAGATACGCAGTATTTT. The chain uses TRBV29-1 and TRBJ2-3; a possible D gene is TRBD1 (5 bases). Trimming left V 5 bases short and J 1 base short, with 10 bases between. Germline CDR1 is SQVTM and CDR2 is ANQGSEA. The CDR3 extends over 13 amino acids.

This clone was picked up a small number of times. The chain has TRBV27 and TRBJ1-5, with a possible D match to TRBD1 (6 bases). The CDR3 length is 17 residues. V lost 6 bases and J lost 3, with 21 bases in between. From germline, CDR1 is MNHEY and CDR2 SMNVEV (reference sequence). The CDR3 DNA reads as TGTGCCAGCAGCGTATTTGGCACCGGACAGCTCAATCAGCCCCAGCATTTT. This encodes CASSVFGTGQLNQPQHF.

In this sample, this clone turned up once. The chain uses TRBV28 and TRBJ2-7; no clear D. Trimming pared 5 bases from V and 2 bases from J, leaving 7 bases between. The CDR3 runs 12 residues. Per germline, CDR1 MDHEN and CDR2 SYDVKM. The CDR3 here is CASSPSPYEQYF. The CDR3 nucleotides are TGTGCCAGCAGTCCCTCCCCCTACGAGCAGTACTTC.

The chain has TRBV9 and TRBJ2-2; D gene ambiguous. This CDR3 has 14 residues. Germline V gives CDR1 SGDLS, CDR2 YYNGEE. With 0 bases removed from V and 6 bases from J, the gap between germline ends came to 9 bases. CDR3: CASSVGYVAGELFF. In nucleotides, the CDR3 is TGTGCCAGCAGCGTAGGTTACGTAGCCGGGGAGCTGTTTTTT. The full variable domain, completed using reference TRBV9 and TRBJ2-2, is DSGVTQTPKHLITATGQRVTLRCSPRSGDLSVYWYQQSLDQGLQFLIQYYNGEERAKGNILERFSAQQFPDLHSELNLSSLELGDSALYFCASSVGYVAGELFFGEGSRLTVL.

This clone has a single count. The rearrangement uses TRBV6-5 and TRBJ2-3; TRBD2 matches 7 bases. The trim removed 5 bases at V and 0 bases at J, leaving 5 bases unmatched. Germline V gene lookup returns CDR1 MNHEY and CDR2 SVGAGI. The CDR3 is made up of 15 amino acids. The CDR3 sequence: CASSRGSGSTDTQYF. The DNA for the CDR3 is TGTGCCAGCAGTAGGGGTAGCGGGAGCACAGATACGCAGTATTTT.

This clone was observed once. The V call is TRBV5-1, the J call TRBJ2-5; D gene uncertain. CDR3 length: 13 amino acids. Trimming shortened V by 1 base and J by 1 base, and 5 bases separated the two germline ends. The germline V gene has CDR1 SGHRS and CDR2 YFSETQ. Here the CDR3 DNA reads TGCGCCAGCAGCTTGCGGTTCCAAGAGACCCAGTACTTC. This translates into CASSLRFQETQYF.

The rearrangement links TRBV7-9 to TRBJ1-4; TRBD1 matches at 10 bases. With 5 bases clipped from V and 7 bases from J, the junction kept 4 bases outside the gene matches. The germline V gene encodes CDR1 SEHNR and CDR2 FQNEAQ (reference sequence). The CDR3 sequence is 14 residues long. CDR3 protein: CASSPGQGLEKLFF. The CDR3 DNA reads TGTGCCAGCAGCCCGGGACAGGGGCTTGAAAAACTGTTTTTT.

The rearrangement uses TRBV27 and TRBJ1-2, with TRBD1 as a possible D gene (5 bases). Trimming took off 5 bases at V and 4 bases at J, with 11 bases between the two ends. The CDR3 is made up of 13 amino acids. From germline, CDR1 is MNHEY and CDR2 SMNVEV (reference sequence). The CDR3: CASSRGVVYGYTF. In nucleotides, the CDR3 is TGTGCCAGCAGTCGGGGGGTCGTCTATGGCTACACCTTC.

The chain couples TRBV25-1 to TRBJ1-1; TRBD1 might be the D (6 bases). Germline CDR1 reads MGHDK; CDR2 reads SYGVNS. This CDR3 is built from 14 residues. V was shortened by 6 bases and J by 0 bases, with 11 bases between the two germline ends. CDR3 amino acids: CASSLGGVNTEAFF. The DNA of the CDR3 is TGTGCCAGCAGCCTAGGGGGGGTGAACACTGAAGCTTTCTTT.

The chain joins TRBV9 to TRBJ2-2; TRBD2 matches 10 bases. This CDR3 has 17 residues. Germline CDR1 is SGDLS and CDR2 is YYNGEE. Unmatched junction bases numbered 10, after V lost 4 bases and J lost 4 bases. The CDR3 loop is CASSPHIAGGGTGELFF. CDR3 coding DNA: TGTGCCAGCAGCCCTCATATAGCGGGGGGAGGCACCGGGGAGCTGTTTTTT. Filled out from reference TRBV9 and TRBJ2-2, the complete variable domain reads DSGVTQTPKHLITATGQRVTLRCSPRSGDLSVYWYQQSLDQGLQFLIQYYNGEERAKGNILERFSAQQFPDLHSELNLSSLELGDSALYFCASSPHIAGGGTGELFFGEGSRLTVL.

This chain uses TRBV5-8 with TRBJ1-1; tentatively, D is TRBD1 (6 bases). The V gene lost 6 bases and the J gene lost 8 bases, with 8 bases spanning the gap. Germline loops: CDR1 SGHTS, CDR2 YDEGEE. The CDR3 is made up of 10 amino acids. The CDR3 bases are TGTGCCAGCACCGACAGGGAAGCTTTCTTT. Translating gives CASTDREAFF.

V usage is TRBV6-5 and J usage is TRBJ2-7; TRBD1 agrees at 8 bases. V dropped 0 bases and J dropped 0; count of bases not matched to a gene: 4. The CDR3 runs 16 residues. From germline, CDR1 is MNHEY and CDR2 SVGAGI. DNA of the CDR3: TGTGCCAGCAGTTACTCGAACAGGGGGGTCTCCTACGAGCAGTACTTC. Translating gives CASSYSNRGVSYEQYF.

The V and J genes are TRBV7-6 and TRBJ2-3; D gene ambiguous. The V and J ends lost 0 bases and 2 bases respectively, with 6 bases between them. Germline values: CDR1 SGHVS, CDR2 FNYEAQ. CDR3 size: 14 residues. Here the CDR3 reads CASSLARPTDTQYF. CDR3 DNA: TGTGCCAGCAGCTTAGCGCGCCCCACAGATACGCAGTATTTT.